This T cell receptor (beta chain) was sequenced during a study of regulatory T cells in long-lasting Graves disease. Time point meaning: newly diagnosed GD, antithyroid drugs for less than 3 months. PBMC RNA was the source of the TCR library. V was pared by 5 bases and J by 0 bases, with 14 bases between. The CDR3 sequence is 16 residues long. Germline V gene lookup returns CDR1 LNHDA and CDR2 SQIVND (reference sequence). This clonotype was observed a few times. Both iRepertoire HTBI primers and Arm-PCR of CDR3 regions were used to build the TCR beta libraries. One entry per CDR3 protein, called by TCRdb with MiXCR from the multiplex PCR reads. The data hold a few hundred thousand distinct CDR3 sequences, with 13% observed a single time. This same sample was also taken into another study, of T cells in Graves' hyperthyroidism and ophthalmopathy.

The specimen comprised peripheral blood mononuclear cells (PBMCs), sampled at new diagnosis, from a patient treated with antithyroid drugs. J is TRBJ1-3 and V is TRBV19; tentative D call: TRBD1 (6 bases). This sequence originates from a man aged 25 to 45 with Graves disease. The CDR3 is CASSPSGHSSGNTIYF. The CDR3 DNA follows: TGTGCCAGTAGTCCCTCGGGACACAGCTCTGGAAACACCATATATTTT. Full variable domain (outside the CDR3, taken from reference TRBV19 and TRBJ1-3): DGGITQSPKYLFRKEGQNVTLSCEQNLNHDAMYWYRQDPGQGLRLIYYSQIVNDFQKGDIAEGYSVSREKKESFPLTVTSAQKNPTAFYLCASSPSGHSSGNTIYFGEGSWLTVV.